This T cell receptor (beta chain) appears in the sequencing data of a study of shared clonotypes between healthy human individuals. Trimming cost V 10 bases and J 0 bases, with 19 bases left between them. Germline V gene sequence: CDR1 ENHRY, CDR2 SYGVKD. The CDR3 is made up of 15 amino acids. TCRdb's table, derived via immunoSEQ multiplex PCR, lists solely in-frame clones and lacks some. Seen here are nearly 1,000,000 clones, approximately 80% observed once, and the top ten hold around 1.5%. Sequences were obtained from memory CD4+ T cells sorted from blood. Specified subset: CD45RA-negative fraction. This clonotype was obtained from a man younger than 35 in good health. The chain couples TRBV10-3 to TRBJ2-7; either TRBD1 or TRBD2 may fit D (5 bases each). This CDR3 reads CATYPTGGGSYEQYF. For the CDR3, the DNA is TGTGCCACTTACCCAACAGGAGGAGGCTCCTACGAGCAGTACTTC.